This TCR beta chain was found in a study of blood T cell repertoires in COVID-19. Looking at the study overall: Samples of COVID-19 (acute and convalescent) were obtained from the United States, Italy and Spain.

The CDR3 is made up of 15 amino acids. Germline CDR1 reads SNHLY; CDR2 reads FYNNEI. V was clipped by 2 bases and J by 4 bases, with 11 bases between them. Clones were read by immunoSEQ multiplex PCR, and TCRdb kept only the in-frame ones, dropping some. The table includes 200,000 or so clones, about 91% detected once. This study enrolled people aged about 18 to 100 from approximately 25 US geographic areas. This chain links TRBV2 with TRBJ1-4; D is ambiguous. Input material: PBMCs or T cells enriched from blood (not recorded which). This sequence originates from a woman aged 40 to 50 with acute COVID-19. CDR3 sequence reads: CASSESSVDNEKLFF. The DNA for the CDR3 is TGTGCCAGCAGTGAAAGTAGTGTCGATAATGAAAAACTGTTTTTT.